This T cell receptor (beta chain) was recorded in a study of blood T cells in healthy people across ages. Then a second PCR, running roughly 7 to 11 cycles, was carried out with a sample-barcoded 5' primer and a J-beta primer mix. Every sample produced at least 2.5 million CDR3-containing paired-end reads. From the 5' RACE reads, TCRdb called clonotypes with MiXCR, one entry per CDR3 protein. The repertoire holds 650,000 to 1,000,000 distinct CDR3 sequences, with under 40% as singletons. V was cut by 5 bases and J by 7 bases, with 14 bases left in between. The CDR3 loop spans 14 amino acids. Germline loops: CDR1 MNHEY, CDR2 SVGEGT.

The rearrangement uses TRBV6-2 or TRBV6-3 and TRBJ2-2; D ambiguous. Source material: blood. The receptor was derived from a man in his late teens or twenties in good health. The CDR3: CASSRDGAHGELFF. As DNA, the CDR3 is TGTGCCAGCAGTCGAGACGGAGCCCACGGGGAGCTGTTTTTT.